Below are 22 T cell receptor beta chains sequenced from a single sample in a study of blood T cell repertoires in COVID-19. Some clones are missing from TCRdb's copy, which holds only in-frame ones; the method was immunoSEQ multiplex PCR. The table records fewer than 250,000 clones, around 80% of them present only once. Material for sequencing was peripheral blood. These receptor sequences come from a human donor in a cohort sampled during active COVID-19.

The chain couples TRBV7-9 to TRBJ2-7; perhaps TRBD1 as D (6 bases). Germline-derived CDR1 and CDR2 are SEHNR and FQNEAQ (reference sequence). The CDR3 consists of 11 residues. With 5 bases removed from V and 7 bases from J, the gap between germline ends came to 9 bases. The chain's CDR3 is CASSLDREQYF. The CDR3 nucleotides read TGTGCCAGCAGCCTCGACAGGGAGCAGTACTTC.

The V gene is TRBV27, the J gene TRBJ2-1, with 11 bases fitting TRBD2. This CDR3 contains 14 residues. Looked up from germline, CDR1 is MNHEY and CDR2 is SMNVEV (reference sequence). V lost 10 bases to trimming and J lost 2 bases; unmatched junction nucleotides: 4. CDR3 coding DNA: TGTGCCACCAAGACTAGCGGGGCCTACAATGAGCAGTTCTTC. It translates to CATKTSGAYNEQFF.

The J gene is TRBJ2-3, the V gene TRBV5-1; possible D gene TRBD2, 6 bases. There are 13 residues in the CDR3. Germline assignment: CDR1 SGHRS and CDR2 YFSETQ. The V end lost 5 bases, the J end lost 2 bases, and 9 bases lay between the germline ends. The CDR3 spells CASSSGYTDTQYF. The DNA for the CDR3 is TGCGCCAGCAGTAGCGGCTACACAGATACGCAGTATTTT.

The chain has TRBV18 and TRBJ2-4, with 11 bases matching TRBD1. V dropped 4 bases and J dropped 2; count of bases not matched to a gene: 4. The CDR3 runs 16 residues. CDR1 and CDR2 from the germline V gene are KGHSH and LQKENI. CDR3: CASSLGQGATKNIQYF. The CDR3 nucleotides are TGTGCCAGCTCACTAGGACAGGGGGCGACCAAAAACATTCAGTACTTC.

This clone was recorded once. The identical CDR3 is also encoded by other nucleotide sequences in the sample. J is TRBJ1-5 and V is TRBV27; 10 bases are shared with TRBD1. The CDR3 covers 14 residues. Germline V gene lookup returns CDR1 MNHEY and CDR2 SMNVEV (reference sequence). With 4 bases clipped from V and 5 bases from J, the junction kept 2 bases outside the gene matches. CDR3 in amino acids: CASSSGQGDQPQHF. For the CDR3, the DNA is TGTGCCAGCAGTTCCGGACAGGGGGATCAGCCCCAGCATTTT.

In its sample, this clone was seen once. The chain couples TRBV2 to TRBJ2-7, with D tentatively TRBD1 (6 bases). Trimming removed 7 bases from V and 0 bases from J, with 10 bases in between. CDR3 length: 13 amino acids. From germline, CDR1 is SNHLY and CDR2 FYNNEI. The CDR3 protein is CASTAGDSYEQYF. The CDR3 nucleotides read TGTGCCAGCACGGCAGGGGACTCCTACGAGCAGTACTTC.

The CDR3 DNA is TGTGCCAGCAGCTTGTCGACAGTGGCTTACTCTGGAAACACCATATATTTT. It specifies CASSLSTVAYSGNTIYF. The rearrangement uses TRBV5-6 and TRBJ1-3, with D tentatively TRBD1 (5 bases). Germline CDR1 reads SGHDT; CDR2 reads YYEEEE. There are 17 residues in the CDR3. V was cut by 1 base and J by 0 bases, with 14 bases left in between. Variable domain in full (rest from reference TRBV5-6 and TRBJ1-3): DAGVTQSPTHLIKTRGQQVTLRCSPKSGHDTVSWYQQALGQGPQFIFQYYEEEERQRGNFPDRFSGHQFPNYSSELNVNALLLGDSALYLCASSLSTVAYSGNTIYFGEGSWLTVV.

The chain has TRBV3-1 (or the pseudogene TRBV3-2) and TRBJ2-5, with 11 bases identical to TRBD2. Unmatched junction bases numbered 12, after V lost 1 base and J lost 5 bases. Germline-derived CDR1 and CDR2 are LGHDT and YNNKEL (reference sequence). The CDR3 sequence is 18 residues long. CDR3 coding DNA: TGTGCCAGCAGCCAAGGGCCAAGGCCTAGCGGGAGGTCTGAGACCCAGTACTTC. Translating gives CASSQGPRPSGRSETQYF.

The gene calls are TRBV29-1 and TRBJ2-1; 11 positions match TRBD2. Germline lookup yields CDR1 SQVTM and CDR2 ANQGSEA. The length of the CDR3 is 13 residues. J gave up 9 bases and V 4 bases, and 5 bases lay outside the gene matches. Here the CDR3 reads CSVVAGGPSEQFF. For the CDR3, the DNA is TGCAGCGTTGTAGCGGGAGGGCCGAGTGAGCAGTTCTTC.

This chain links TRBV30 with TRBJ1-3; D may be TRBD1 (6 bases). The germline V gene encodes CDR1 GTSNPN and CDR2 SVGIG (reference sequence). Trimming cost V 5 bases and J 2 bases, with 7 bases left between them. CDR3 length: 12 amino acids. CDR3 DNA: TGTGCCTGGGGACAGACTGGAAACACCATATATTTT. It is translated as CAWGQTGNTIYF.

V gene TRBV11-2 combines with J gene TRBJ2-1; D perhaps matches TRBD2 (5 bases). Germline lookup yields CDR1 SGHAT and CDR2 FQNNGV. CDR3 length: 16 residues. V lost 1 base and J 4 bases, leaving 14 bases between the germline ends. In DNA form, the CDR3 reads TGTGCCAGCAGCTTAGGTAGGGAACTAGGTTACAATGAGCAGTTCTTC. This codes for CASSLGRELGYNEQFF.

The gene calls are TRBV3-1 (or the pseudogene TRBV3-2) and TRBJ2-7; TRBD2 aligns across 11 bases. J was trimmed by 0 bases and V by 4 bases; bases with no gene match: 14. CDR3 size: 19 residues. The germline V gene has CDR1 LGHDT and CDR2 YNNKEL (reference sequence). The CDR3 loop reads CASSRHRLAGGLPSYEQYF. CDR3 bases: TGTGCCAGCAGCCGCCACCGGCTAGCGGGGGGATTGCCCTCCTACGAGCAGTACTTC.

The V and J genes are TRBV19 and TRBJ2-1; 8 nucleotides align to TRBD1. This CDR3 region has 13 residues. The V gene's germline CDR1 is LNHDA and CDR2 SQIVND (reference sequence). V shed 11 bases, J shed 4 bases, and the junction held 7 bases outside the gene matches. CDR3: CAGGTGRYNEQFF. CDR3 nucleotides: TGTGCCGGAGGGACAGGTCGGTACAATGAGCAGTTCTTC.

The rearrangement uses TRBV5-5 and TRBJ1-1; D is unclear. V was trimmed by 4 bases and J by 5 bases, leaving 15 bases between them. In germline, CDR1 is SGHKS, CDR2 YYEKEE (reference sequence). This CDR3 has 14 residues. CDR3 in amino acids: CASSDFSRVTEAFF. In nucleotides, the CDR3 is TGTGCCAGCAGCGACTTTTCTCGGGTGACTGAAGCTTTCTTT.

This sequence joins TRBV6-4 and TRBJ1-2; D remains unclear. CDR1 is MRHNA and CDR2 is SNTAGT in the germline V gene. Trimming took off 2 bases at V and 7 bases at J, with 11 bases between the two ends. The length of the CDR3 is 13 residues. The DNA for the CDR3 is TGTGCCAGCAGTGACCAATATGGCGGTGGCTACACCTTC. It specifies CASSDQYGGGYTF.

The V gene is TRBV19, the J gene TRBJ2-7, with 7 positions matching TRBD1. The CDR3 runs 13 residues. The germline V gene encodes CDR1 LNHDA and CDR2 SQIVND (reference sequence). V dropped 7 bases and J dropped 5; count of bases not matched to a gene: 8. CDR3 nucleotides: TGTGCCAGTAAGGGGGCCCCTACGGACGAGCAGTACTTC. Amino acids: CASKGAPTDEQYF.

This clone was seen only once. V gene TRBV6-5 combines with J gene TRBJ2-2; a weak D match, TRBD2 (7 bases). Per the germline V gene, CDR1 is MNHEY and CDR2 is SVGAGI. The CDR3 totals 12 residues. The V gene lost 11 bases and the J gene lost 5 bases, with 12 bases spanning the gap. CDR3 bases: TGTGCCGCGGGGGCGCGGACCGGGGAGCTGTTTTTT. It codes for CAAGARTGELFF.

The V gene is TRBV5-1, the J gene TRBJ1-5, with D perhaps matching TRBD1 (5 bases). Germline-derived CDR1 and CDR2 are SGHRS and YFSETQ. V shed 3 bases and J shed 5 bases, with 6 bases lying between them. This CDR3 region has 12 residues. In nucleotides, the CDR3 is TGCGCCAGCAGCTGGGGGGATCAGCCCCAGCATTTT. Its translation is CASSWGDQPQHF.

The chain carries TRBV6-5 and TRBJ1-3; weak D call: TRBD1 (6 bases). The CDR3 totals 15 residues. Trimming stripped 7 bases from V and 2 bases from J, with 15 bases between. In germline, CDR1 is MNHEY, CDR2 SVGAGI. The CDR3 nucleotides are TGTGCCAGCATAAGGTCTGGGGGCCCTGGAAACACCATATATTTT. This encodes CASIRSGGPGNTIYF.

J is TRBJ1-5 and V is TRBV6-5; TRBD1 agrees at 7 bases. Germline loops: CDR1 MNHEY, CDR2 SVGAGI. The J segment lost 7 bases and the V segment lost 5 bases, leaving 8 bases of the junction unmatched. This CDR3 is built from 14 residues. The chain's CDR3 is CASSRDRSRQPQHF. In DNA form, the CDR3 reads TGTGCCAGCAGTCGGGACAGATCACGGCAGCCCCAGCATTTT.

The chain couples TRBV7-3 to TRBJ1-2; D ambiguous. V was cut by 6 bases and J by 4 bases, with 12 bases left in between. Germline loops: CDR1 SGHTA, CDR2 FQGTGA. The CDR3 totals 13 residues. The CDR3 DNA reads as TGTGCCAGCAGGTCAACAGAACTCTATGGCTACACCTTC. This codes for CASRSTELYGYTF.

The chain carries TRBV5-1 and TRBJ1-1; D remains unclear. V shed 4 bases and J shed 6 bases, with 10 bases lying between them. CDR1 and CDR2 (germline): SGHRS, YFSETQ. This CDR3 has 12 amino acids. The CDR3 nucleotides read TGCGCCAGCAGCGAGGTTGGCGCTGAAGCTTTCTTT. This codes for CASSEVGAEAFF.